Below are 10 T cell receptor beta chains sequenced from a single sample in a study of blood T cell repertoires in COVID-19. Repertoires were generated with immunoSEQ multiplex PCR, while TCRdb's copy carries only in-frame clones and drops some. The table records about 300,000 clones, more than 70% of them present only once. The sample consisted of peripheral blood. The origin of the receptors is a woman aged 25 to 39 with COVID-19, enrolled during active disease.

The V gene is TRBV7-2, the J gene TRBJ1-5; the match to TRBD1 covers 7 bases. The CDR3 is 14 residues long. V shed 5 bases, J shed 4 bases, and the junction held 5 bases outside the gene matches. Germline CDR1 SGHTA, CDR2 FQGNSA. CDR3 in amino acids: CASSPGTANQPQHF. In nucleotides, the CDR3 is TGTGCCAGCAGCCCGGGGACAGCAAATCAGCCCCAGCATTTT.

The V call is TRBV29-1, the J call TRBJ1-3; 8 bases align to TRBD1. This CDR3 comprises 15 residues. V lost 7 bases, J lost 0 bases, and 8 bases stayed unmatched. CDR1 and CDR2 from the germline V gene are SQVTM and ANQGSEA. The CDR3 DNA sequence: TGCAGCGGAGGAGACAGGGGTCCCTCTGGAAACACCATATATTTT. This gives the protein CSGGDRGPSGNTIYF.

The chain recombines TRBV10-1 with TRBJ2-3; 9 nucleotides match TRBD1. V was clipped by 8 bases and J by 1 base; unmatched bases: 10. The germline V gene has CDR1 WNHNN and CDR2 SYGVQD (reference sequence). The CDR3 is 16 residues long. The CDR3 bases are TGCGCCAGCCAGGGACAGGGTGCCCTAGGCACAGATACGCAGTATTTT. The encoded protein is CASQGQGALGTDTQYF.

The J gene is TRBJ1-4, the V gene TRBV19; tentative D call: TRBD1 (6 bases). Trimming stripped 4 bases from V and 8 bases from J, with 8 bases between. CDR1 and CDR2 from the germline V gene are LNHDA and SQIVND (reference sequence). This CDR3 has 12 amino acids. The CDR3 region is CASSKGGEKLFF. DNA for the CDR3: TGTGCCAGTAGTAAGGGGGGGGAAAAACTGTTTTTT. Supplemented by reference TRBV19 and TRBJ1-4, the full variable domain reads DGGITQSPKYLFRKEGQNVTLSCEQNLNHDAMYWYRQDPGQGLRLIYYSQIVNDFQKGDIAEGYSVSREKKESFPLTVTSAQKNPTAFYLCASSKGGEKLFFGSGTQLSVL.

V is TRBV5-4 and J is TRBJ2-5; D might be TRBD2 (6 bases). V lost 4 bases and J lost 5, with 12 bases in between. The V gene's germline CDR1 is SGHNT and CDR2 YYREEE (reference sequence). The CDR3 length is 13 residues. The CDR3 region is CASSLSSAETQYF. CDR3 coding DNA: TGTGCCAGCAGCCTTTCTAGCGCGGAGACCCAGTACTTC.

This chain links TRBV6-2 or TRBV6-3 with TRBJ2-1; 11 nucleotides line up with TRBD2. With 6 bases clipped from V and 4 bases from J, the junction kept 14 bases outside the gene matches. Germline lookup yields CDR1 MNHEY and CDR2 SVGEGT. The CDR3 covers 18 residues. The CDR3 reads CASSQRIAGGPSYNEQFF. In DNA form, the CDR3 reads TGTGCCAGCAGCCAAAGGATAGCGGGGGGGCCTAGTTACAATGAGCAGTTCTTC.

The gene calls are TRBV19 and TRBJ1-6; TRBD1 is a possible D gene (6 bases). This CDR3 contains 13 residues. The germline V gene encodes CDR1 LNHDA and CDR2 SQIVND (reference sequence). The V and J ends lost 5 bases and 10 bases respectively, with 12 bases between them. The chain's CDR3 is CASSGGAVSPLHF. CDR3 DNA sequence: TGTGCCAGTAGTGGGGGGGCTGTATCACCCCTCCACTTT. Using reference TRBV19 and TRBJ1-6 for the parts outside the CDR3, the full variable domain is DGGITQSPKYLFRKEGQNVTLSCEQNLNHDAMYWYRQDPGQGLRLIYYSQIVNDFQKGDIAEGYSVSREKKESFPLTVTSAQKNPTAFYLCASSGGAVSPLHFGNGTRLTVT.

The chain has TRBV30 and TRBJ2-2; no firm D call. The CDR3 sequence is 14 residues long. From germline, CDR1 is GTSNPN and CDR2 SVGIG (reference sequence). The V gene lost 8 bases and the J gene lost 2 bases, with 15 bases spanning the gap. The CDR3 DNA reads as TGTGCCACTCGCCGGGTCGGAAACACCGGGGAGCTGTTTTTT. Its protein is CATRRVGNTGELFF.

This chain joins TRBV6-6 and TRBJ1-1; the D gene is possibly TRBD1 (5 bases). The V end was cut by 5 bases, the J end by 9 bases, with 19 bases between. The CDR3 contains 14 residues. Germline CDR1 MNHNY, CDR2 SVGAGI (reference sequence). In DNA form, the CDR3 reads TGTGCCAGCAGTCCCGGGACTCGCCTGGGAAAAGCTTTCTTT. Translation gives CASSPGTRLGKAFF.

The rearrangement links TRBV7-8 to TRBJ2-2; D ambiguous. The CDR3 is 12 amino acids. Looked up from germline, CDR1 is SGHVS and CDR2 is FQNEAQ. Trimming removed 7 bases from V and 6 bases from J, with 9 bases in between. CDR3 region: CASTVRPGELFF. The CDR3 bases are TGTGCCAGCACCGTGAGGCCCGGGGAGCTGTTTTTT.